This T cell receptor beta chain was captured by sequencing in a study of Graves' ophthalmopathy and Graves' hyperthyroidism. Hyperthyroidism is called stable when no ophthalmopathy develops within 18 months of follow-up. Among the hyperthyroidism patients, all were newly diagnosed, aged 18 to 65, with under 2 months' duration. If patients had other autoimmune diseases, uncontrolled infections, pregnancy or lactation, they were excluded. As the starting material, more than 7.5 ml of fresh peripheral blood yielded the PBMCs. V lost 4 bases and J 0 bases, leaving 10 bases between the germline ends. The CDR3 sequence is 15 residues long. Germline V gene sequence: CDR1 MGHDK, CDR2 SYGVNS. Amplified TCR beta CDR3 regions were obtained using RNA transcripts as template. RT-PCR was first run with HTBI primers, then multiplex PCR in a second round. A single record per CDR3 protein comes from TCRdb applying MiXCR to the multiplex PCR reads. The sample carries 620,000 or so distinct CDR3 sequences, approximately 21% recorded once.

This clonotype was detected ten times or more. Material for sequencing was peripheral blood. The clonotype comes from a woman under 30 with stable Graves' hyperthyroidism. Some clones in this sample may be carry-over from other donors' samples. The gene calls are TRBV25-1 and TRBJ1-5; D is unresolved. CDR3 residues: CASSGDRHSNQPQHF. CDR3 nucleotide sequence: TGTGCCAGCAGTGGGGATAGACATAGCAATCAGCCCCAGCATTTT.